This TCR beta chain is drawn from a study of T cells in localized non-small cell lung cancer. Study observations and caveats: Patients showing higher blood T cell density tended to see longer overall survival.

A few counts support this clone. Its antigen is not identified. Using immunoSEQ multiplex PCR, the repertoire was profiled, and TCRdb retains in-frame clones only, with some absent. Of 1,300 to 1,500 clones listed, about 23% were seen once; the top ten hold around 21%. Germline CDR1 and CDR2: SGHNT and YENEEA. This CDR3 comprises 14 residues. Trimming removed 5 bases from V and 3 bases from J, with 13 bases in between. This chain joins TRBV11-3 and TRBJ1-2, with D possibly matching TRBD1 (6 bases). The sequence derives from an older female donor with stage II lung adenocarcinoma. This sample comprised lung tumor tissue, obtained before any cancer treatment. The CDR3 nucleotides are TGTGCCAGCAGCCGGGAAAGGGGGGACTATGGCTACACCTTC. This codes for CASSRERGDYGYTF.